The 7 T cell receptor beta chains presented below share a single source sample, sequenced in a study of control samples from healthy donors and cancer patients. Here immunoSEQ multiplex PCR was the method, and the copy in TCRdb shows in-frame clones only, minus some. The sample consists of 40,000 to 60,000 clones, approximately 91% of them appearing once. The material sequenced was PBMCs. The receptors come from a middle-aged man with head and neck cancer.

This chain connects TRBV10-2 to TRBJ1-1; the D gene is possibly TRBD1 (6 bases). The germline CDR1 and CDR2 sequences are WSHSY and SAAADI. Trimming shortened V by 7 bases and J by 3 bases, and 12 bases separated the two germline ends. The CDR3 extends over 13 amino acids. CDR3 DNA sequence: TGCGCCAGCATCTCTACAGGGCACACTGAAGCTTTCTTT. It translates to CASISTGHTEAFF.

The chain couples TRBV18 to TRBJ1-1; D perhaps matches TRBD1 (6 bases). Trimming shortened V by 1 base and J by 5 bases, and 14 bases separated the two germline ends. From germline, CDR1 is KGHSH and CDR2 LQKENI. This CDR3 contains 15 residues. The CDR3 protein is CASSPRRGGGTEAFF. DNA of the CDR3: TGTGCCAGCTCACCACGCAGGGGCGGGGGGACTGAAGCTTTCTTT.

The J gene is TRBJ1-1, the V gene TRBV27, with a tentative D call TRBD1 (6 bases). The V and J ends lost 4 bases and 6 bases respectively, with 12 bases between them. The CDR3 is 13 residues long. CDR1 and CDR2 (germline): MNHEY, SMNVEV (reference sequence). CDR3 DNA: TGTGCCAGCAGTTCCCCTGGGGGCGCTGAAGCTTTCTTT. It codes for CASSSPGGAEAFF.

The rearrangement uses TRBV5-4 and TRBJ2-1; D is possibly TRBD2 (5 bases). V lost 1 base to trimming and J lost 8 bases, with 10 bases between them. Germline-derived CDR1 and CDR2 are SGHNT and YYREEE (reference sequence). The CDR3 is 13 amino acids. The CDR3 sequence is CASSLPSSDEQFF. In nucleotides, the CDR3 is TGTGCCAGCAGCTTGCCTAGCAGCGATGAGCAGTTCTTC.

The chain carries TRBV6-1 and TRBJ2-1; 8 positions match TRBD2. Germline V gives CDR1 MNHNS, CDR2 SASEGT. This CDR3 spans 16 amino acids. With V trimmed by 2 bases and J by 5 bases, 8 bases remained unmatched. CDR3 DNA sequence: TGTGCCAGCAGTGAATATGAGCGGGAGTTTAACAATGAGCAGTTCTTC. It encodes CASSEYEREFNNEQFF.

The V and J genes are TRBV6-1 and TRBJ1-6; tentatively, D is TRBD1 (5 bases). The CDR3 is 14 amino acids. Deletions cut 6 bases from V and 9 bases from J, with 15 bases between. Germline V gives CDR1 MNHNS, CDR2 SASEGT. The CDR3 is CASRIPGFGSPLHF. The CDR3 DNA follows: TGTGCCAGCAGAATACCAGGGTTCGGTTCACCCCTCCACTTT.

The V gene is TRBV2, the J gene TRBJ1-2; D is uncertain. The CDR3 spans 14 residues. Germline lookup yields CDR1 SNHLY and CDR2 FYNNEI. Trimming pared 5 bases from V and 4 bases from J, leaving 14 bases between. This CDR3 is CASSSSEGTYGYTF. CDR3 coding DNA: TGTGCCAGCAGTTCCTCCGAAGGCACCTATGGCTACACCTTC.